This T cell receptor beta chain was captured by sequencing in a study of shared clonotypes between healthy human individuals. Across several immunoSEQ plates, the genomic DNA of each subset was split evenly. TCRdb's copy holds only in-frame clones and misses some; the assay was immunoSEQ multiplex PCR. The sample lists more than 900,000 clones, around three quarters seen once, with 0.6% to 0.7% in the top ten. Trimming cost V 2 bases and J 7 bases, with 17 bases left between them. From germline, CDR1 is KGHSH and CDR2 LQKENI. The CDR3 is 15 amino acids. Sequenced sample: memory CD4+ T cells from PBMCs. Regarding subset: CD45RA-negative fraction. The gene calls are TRBV18 and TRBJ1-1; perhaps TRBD1 as D (6 bases). This clonotype was sampled from a man younger than 35 in good health. Some clones in this sample may be carry-over from other donors' samples. The chain's CDR3 is CASSPGGGALIEAFF. Written as DNA, the CDR3 is TGTGCCAGCTCACCAGGGGGGGGCGCGTTGATTGAAGCTTTCTTT.